Listed below are T cell receptor beta chains from one sample, sequenced in a study of cytomegalovirus exposure and HLA in healthy donors. Sequencing used immunoSEQ multiplex PCR; TCRdb keeps in-frame clones, though not all of them. Found here are roughly 55,000 clones, about 67% of them singletons; the top ten hold 30% to 40%. Sequenced: PBMCs. The receptors were sampled from a middle-aged man in good health and CMV-seropositive. Both conserved end residues are part of each CDR3. Fields, in order: clone size, J gene, D gene, V gene, CDR3 DNA, CDR3 protein. A D gene is named only where the DNA matches it firmly. Where a row states a size, it is once, few, many or the class of an expanded clone; other rows omit it.

- TRBJ1-2 - TRBV2 TGTGCCAGCACCATGTTCCAGGGGCCTGGCTACACCTTC CASTMFQGPGYTF
- TRBJ2-7 - TRBV5-6 TGTGCCAGCAGCTTTTTTAACGAGCAGTACTTC CASSFFNEQYF
- TRBJ1-2 - TRBV19 TGTGCCAGTAGTATGGACGAGGGCTATGGCTACACCTTC CASSMDEGYGYTF
- TRBJ1-4 - TRBV5-1 TGCGCCAGCAGCGGGGAGGATGAAAAACTGTTTTTT CASSGEDEKLFF
- TRBJ1-3 TRBD1 TRBV11-2 TGTGCCAGCAGCTCAGCCGGGACAGGCAGACGAAACACCATATATTTT CASSSAGTGRRNTIYF
- TRBJ2-7 TRBD1 TRBV2 TGTGCCAGCGAGAGGACAGGGGCCGAGCAGTACTTC CASERTGAEQYF
- TRBJ2-5 TRBD1 TRBV5-1 TGCGCCAGCAGCTTGAACCAGGGGGCGAGTGAGACCCAGTACTTC CASSLNQGASETQYF
- TRBJ1-1 - TRBV7-2 TGTGCCAGCAGTTTCTTCGTAGCTGAAGCTTTCTTT CASSFFVAEAFF
- TRBJ1-1 - TRBV29-1 TGCAGCGTTGCCGACCCGGGCACTGAAGCTTTCTTT CSVADPGTEAFF
- TRBJ2-7 - TRBV30 TGTGCCTGGGGTTCGCAGGGGCCCCAGGCCTTC CAWGSQGPQAF
- TRBJ1-2 - TRBV7-9 TGTGCCAGCAGCTTAGACGGGGTTAACTATGGCTACACCTTC CASSLDGVNYGYTF
- TRBJ2-5 - TRBV6-5 TGTGCCAGCAGTGTGCGGAGACAAGAGACCCAGTACTTC CASSVRRQETQYF
- TRBJ2-7 - TRBV6-1 TGTGCCAGCAGTGAAAGGAGGACCAGGGGTTCCTACGAGCAGTACTTC CASSERRTRGSYEQYF
- TRBJ2-2 - TRBV10-1 TGCGCCAGCAGTGAGTTTAGGACAAAGAACACCGGGGAGCTGTTTTTT CASSEFRTKNTGELFF
- TRBJ2-4 - TRBV10-3 TGTGCCATCAGTGATTTGGGCCCTGGTACCAAAAACATTCAGTACTTC CAISDLGPGTKNIQYF
- TRBJ2-1 TRBD2 TRBV10-3 TGTGCCATCGAGGGAGGGTCCAACAATGAGCAGTTCTTC CAIEGGSNNEQFF
- TRBJ2-7 TRBD1 TRBV13 TGTGCCAGCAGCTCGGGACAGGGGGCCTACGAGCAGTACTTC CASSSGQGAYEQYF
many TRBJ1-3 - TRBV4-3 TGCGCCAGCAGCCAAGATCAGGTTGTAAGCTCTGGAAACACCATATATTTT CASSQDQVVSSGNTIYF
few TRBJ2-1 TRBD1 TRBV15 TGTGCCACCAGCAGGGACAGGGTGGAAAATGAGCAGTTCTTC CATSRDRVENEQFF
- TRBJ1-5 - TRBV7-6 TGTGCCAGCAGCTTAGCCATGGGGAGGGCTCAGCCCCAGCATTTT CASSLAMGRAQPQHF
few TRBJ1-3 - TRBV6-4 TGTGCCAGCAGTGACTCGCCCGGGAACACCATATATTTT CASSDSPGNTIYF
- TRBJ1-6 TRBD1 TRBV5-1 TGCGCCAGCAGCTTGGGACAGGGCAATTCACCCCTCCACTTT CASSLGQGNSPLHF
- TRBJ1-2 - TRBV7-2 TGTGCCAGCAGCTTGGGCAGGGCTGTCTATGGCTACACCTTC CASSLGRAVYGYTF
- TRBJ1-1 TRBD1 TRBV18 TGTGCCAGCTCACCGGGGGGACAGGGAGAAGCTTTCTTT CASSPGGQGEAFF
- TRBJ1-1 TRBD1 TRBV9 TGTGCCAGCAGTCCTTGGACAGGTGAAGCTTTCTTT CASSPWTGEAFF
- TRBJ1-5 TRBD1 TRBV4-1 TGCGCCAGCAGCCAAGATCGGGCAGGGGGAGAGGGCGATCAGCCCCAGCATTTT CASSQDRAGGEGDQPQHF
- TRBJ1-2 - TRBV7-2 TGTGCCAGCAGCCCCCGCTACCTTCTCTATGGCTACACCTTC CASSPRYLLYGYTF
- TRBJ2-5 TRBD2 TRBV11-1 TGTGCCAGCAGCCCTCCCTGGGACTATCAAGAGACCCAGTACTTC CASSPPWDYQETQYF
- TRBJ1-5 - TRBV12-5 TGTGCTAGTGCCCCGGTCCGGTCGGTCAATCAGCCCCAGCATTTT CASAPVRSVNQPQHF
- TRBJ1-1 - TRBV18 TGTGCCAGCTCACCTCCTCGGGGGGCTTTGAGCACTGAAGCTTTCTTT CASSPPRGALSTEAFF
- TRBJ1-1 - TRBV4-1 TGCGCCAGCAGCCAAAGCGTACTATCGAACACTGAAGCTTTCTTT CASSQSVLSNTEAFF
- TRBJ1-5 - TRBV5-1 TGCGCCAGCCGCCCAACAGGATCGAGCAATCAGCCCCAGCATTTT CASRPTGSSNQPQHF
- TRBJ2-5 - TRBV2 TGTGCCAGCAGTGCTGTACTCCGGGAGACCCAGTACTTC CASSAVLRETQYF
- TRBJ2-1 - TRBV29-1 TGCAGCTCGGCGACTACCTACAATGAGCAGTTCTTC CSSATTYNEQFF
- TRBJ1-4 - TRBV30 TGTGCCTGGAGTGTGTCCAGGGGTTGGATAAGGGCGAGTGAAAAACTGTTTTTT CAWSVSRGWIRASEKLFF
- TRBJ2-2 - TRBV9 TGTGCCAGCACTCAGGGGCAGGGCGACACCGGGGAGCTGTTTTTT CASTQGQGDTGELFF
- TRBJ2-3 TRBD1 TRBV6-5 TGTGCCAGCAGTCGACAGGGGGCCAGCACAGATACGCAGTATTTT CASSRQGASTDTQYF
- TRBJ1-1 - TRBV13 TGTGCCAGCAGCTCCTCCCCGCTGGAGGAGGGATATACTGAAGCTTTCTTT CASSSSPLEEGYTEAFF
- TRBJ1-2 - TRBV6-5 TGTGCCAGCTGTAGCGGCAGGGCTCTGAGCGGCTACACCTTC CASCSGRALSGYTF
- TRBJ2-7 TRBD1 TRBV5-5 TGTGCCAGCAGCCCGGGACAGGGGTCGTACGAGCAGTACTTC CASSPGQGSYEQYF
- TRBJ2-3 - TRBV7-3 TGTGCCAGCAGCTTAACGTACACAGATACGCAGTATTTT CASSLTYTDTQYF
- TRBJ1-3 - TRBV6-1 TGTGCCAGCCTCGGTCGTGGTTTTATCACCATATATTTT CASLGRGFITIYF
- TRBJ2-3 TRBD1 TRBV27 TGTGCCAGCAGGCCAACAGGGGGAGGCACAGATACGCAGTATTTT CASRPTGGGTDTQYF
- TRBJ1-4 TRBD1 TRBV15 TGTGCCACCAGCAGACAAGACAGGGGGAATGAAAAACTGTTTTTT CATSRQDRGNEKLFF
- TRBJ1-2 TRBD1 TRBV2 TGTGCCAGCAGTGACCGCACAGGCAACAGGGGTTATGGCTACACCTTC CASSDRTGNRGYGYTF
- TRBJ1-2 - TRBV7-9 TGTGCCAGCAGCTTAGTAAACTATGGCTACACCTTC CASSLVNYGYTF
- TRBJ1-5 - TRBV2 TGTGCCACCCGGGGGGACGGGAACAATCAGCCCCAGCATTTT CATRGDGNNQPQHF
- TRBJ2-3 - TRBV29-1 TGCAGCGCTACTACTAGCATTAGCACAGATACGCAGTATTTT CSATTSISTDTQYF